The TCR beta chain under discussion was sequenced for a study of T cell changes during pregnancy in multiple sclerosis. Only in-frame clones appear in the TCRdb table, and some are missing; sequencing was by immunoSEQ multiplex PCR. The table includes some 41,000 clones, approximately 94% detected once. CDR3 length: 14 residues. From germline, CDR1 is MNHNS and CDR2 SASEGT. Trimming left V 8 bases short and J 4 bases short, with 12 bases between. This clone was counted between two and nine times. The sequences come from CD8+ T cells from peripheral blood mononuclear cells, collected in the third trimester of pregnancy. This TCR was recovered from a female donor with multiple sclerosis, enrolled in a pregnancy study. The J gene is TRBJ2-6, the V gene TRBV6-1, with D maybe TRBD2 (6 bases). The DNA of the CDR3 is TGTGCCAGCGCTACGGGAGAAGGGGCCAACGTCCTGACTTTC. This codes for CASATGEGANVLTF.